This entry describes one T cell receptor beta chain. The sample comes from a study of blood T cell repertoires in COVID-19. Study-wide context: Donors in the United States, Italy and Spain gave samples during acute or convalescent COVID-19. In each case, the material was cDNA or gDNA derived from T cells, B-cell-depleted T cells, or PBMCs.

Original processing methods: Amplification with reference gene primers provided the estimates of nucleated cell counts. Sequencing was performed with immunoSEQ multiplex PCR; in TCRdb, only in-frame clones are kept and a portion is missing. That table gives V, J and clone size, and the DNA gave D and trimming. The sample includes about 440,000 clones, more than 85% of them seen just once. Unmatched junction bases numbered 1, after V lost 3 bases and J lost 6 bases. The length of the CDR3 is 13 residues. Germline lookup yields CDR1 MNHNS and CDR2 SASEGT. The clonotype originates from a woman aged 25 to 39 with acute or convalescent COVID-19. Sequenced material: peripheral blood. The V call is TRBV6-1, the J call TRBJ2-1; 8 positions agree with TRBD1. The CDR3 loop is CASSDTGGNEQFF. The CDR3 DNA follows: TGTGCCAGCAGTGATACAGGGGGCAATGAGCAGTTCTTC.